Presented here are 28 T cell receptor beta chains from one specimen sequenced in a study of blood T cell repertoires in COVID-19. Sequencing used immunoSEQ multiplex PCR; TCRdb keeps in-frame clones, though not all of them. Of some 260,000 clones in the sample, roughly nine tenths were seen once. Sequencing was done on a sample of PBMCs or T cells enriched from blood (not recorded which). The origin of the receptors is a woman in her thirties with acute COVID-19.

The chain has TRBV5-1 and TRBJ2-7; D is undetermined. Germline CDR1 SGHRS, CDR2 YFSETQ. This CDR3 contains 11 residues. Trimming removed 3 bases at V and 4 bases at J, with 5 bases between. CDR3 bases: TGCGCCAGCAGCTCCCTATACGAGCAGTACTTC. It is translated as CASSSLYEQYF.

In its sample, this clone was seen a few times. The sample contains more than one DNA sequence encoding this CDR3. The genes are TRBV28 and TRBJ1-2; D is uncertain. Germline values: CDR1 MDHEN, CDR2 SYDVKM. The V and J ends lost 2 bases and 5 bases respectively, with 9 bases between them. The CDR3 consists of 13 residues. The CDR3 loop is CASSLGGGYGYTF. CDR3 sequence (DNA): TGTGCCAGCAGTTTAGGCGGAGGGTATGGCTACACCTTC.

This chain's CDR3 is CASGTGTMNNQPQHF. The CDR3, as DNA: TGTGCCAGCGGCACAGGGACCATGAACAATCAGCCCCAGCATTTT. The J gene is TRBJ1-5, the V gene TRBV6-5; D is perhaps TRBD1 (6 bases). The CDR3 is made up of 15 amino acids. Germline-derived CDR1 and CDR2 are MNHEY and SVGAGI. V was trimmed by 8 bases and J by 3 bases, leaving 17 bases between them.

The V gene is TRBV18, the J gene TRBJ1-6, with D maybe TRBD1 (6 bases). V shed 6 bases and J shed 10 bases, with 16 bases lying between them. Germline V gene sequence: CDR1 KGHSH, CDR2 LQKENI. The CDR3 runs to 14 residues. In DNA, the CDR3 is TGTGCCAGCTCCCGGGACACCCAAGGATCACCCCTCCACTTT. It specifies CASSRDTQGSPLHF.

V usage is TRBV14 and J usage is TRBJ2-3, with D uncertain. V dropped 0 bases and J dropped 0 bases, with 13 bases sitting between them. The CDR3 runs to 17 residues. Germline V CDR1 and CDR2: SGHDN, FVKESK. The CDR3 region is CASSQDIGYGSTDTQYF. CDR3 coding DNA: TGTGCCAGCAGCCAAGATATCGGGTACGGAAGCACAGATACGCAGTATTTT.

In DNA, the CDR3 is TGCGCCAGCAGCCAAGTGGGGCAGTCCACCGGGGAGCTGTTTTTT. Translation: CASSQVGQSTGELFF. The chain carries TRBV4-1 and TRBJ2-2, with a weak D call TRBD1 (5 bases). Germline lookup yields CDR1 MGHRA and CDR2 YSYEKL. The CDR3 covers 15 residues. Trimming took 1 base from V and 4 from J, leaving 10 bases between them.

The chain combines TRBV19 with TRBJ1-5; 8 positions match TRBD1. After removal of 4 bases from V and 7 bases from J, the junction contained 6 bases not matched to a gene. Germline V gives CDR1 LNHDA, CDR2 SQIVND (reference sequence). The CDR3 contains 14 residues. CDR3: CASSKRTGIQPQHF. The CDR3 nucleotides are TGTGCCAGTAGTAAAAGGACAGGGATACAGCCCCAGCATTTT.

The CDR3 here is CASSQSSGRDTEAFF. The CDR3 DNA reads TGCGCCAGCAGCCAAAGTTCAGGGAGGGACACTGAAGCTTTCTTT. V usage is TRBV4-1 and J usage is TRBJ1-1, with a tentative D call TRBD1 (5 bases). Trimming stripped 2 bases from V and 3 bases from J, with 13 bases between. Germline V gene lookup returns CDR1 MGHRA and CDR2 YSYEKL. CDR3 size: 15 residues.

The chain couples TRBV9 to TRBJ1-1, with D possibly TRBD1 on 5 matching bases. Germline CDR1 SGDLS, CDR2 YYNGEE. Trimming cost V 1 base and J 4 bases, with 11 bases left between them. The CDR3 consists of 14 residues. CDR3 DNA sequence: TGTGCCAGCAGCGTAAGGGGCGCCGGCACTGAAGCTTTCTTT. Amino acids: CASSVRGAGTEAFF.

The chain employs TRBV18 and TRBJ2-5; D is perhaps TRBD1 (6 bases). V gave up 0 bases and J gave up 1 base, with 6 bases separating them. The CDR3 sequence is 14 residues long. Germline assignment: CDR1 KGHSH and CDR2 LQKENI. The CDR3, as DNA: TGTGCCAGCTCACCACCACAGGGCCAAGAGACCCAGTACTTC. Its translation: CASSPPQGQETQYF.

The rearrangement uses TRBV18 and TRBJ2-7; no definite D call. Trimming removed 3 bases at V and 3 bases at J, with 15 bases between. CDR3 length: 15 amino acids. Germline loops: CDR1 KGHSH, CDR2 LQKENI. In DNA form, the CDR3 reads TGTGCCAGCTCACCCGTTATGGAGATAAACTACGAGCAGTACTTC. This encodes CASSPVMEINYEQYF.

J is TRBJ2-2 and V is TRBV4-3; 7 bases map to TRBD2. Germline V CDR1 and CDR2: LGHNA, YSLEER. J was trimmed by 7 bases and V by 0 bases; bases with no gene match: 2. The CDR3 consists of 14 residues. In DNA form, the CDR3 reads TGCGCCAGCAGCCAAGAGGGGAGGGGCGGGGAGCTGTTTTTT. Translating gives CASSQEGRGGELFF.

The DNA of the CDR3 is TGTGCCAGCAGGGGAGCAATACAGTACACCGGGGAGCTGTTTTTT. This codes for CASRGAIQYTGELFF. This chain connects TRBV2 to TRBJ2-2, with D maybe TRBD2 (5 bases). V lost 6 bases to trimming and J lost 3 bases, with 14 bases between them. The CDR3 is made up of 15 amino acids. Germline lookup yields CDR1 SNHLY and CDR2 FYNNEI.

The chain recombines TRBV28 with TRBJ1-3; 8 bases map to TRBD1. Trimming took 3 bases from V and 4 from J; bases not matched to a gene: 8. Germline CDR1 reads MDHEN; CDR2 reads SYDVKM. The CDR3 totals 16 residues. For the CDR3, the DNA is TGTGCCAGCAGTTTCCCAGGGGGCGCAGTGGGAAACACCATATATTTT. Protein: CASSFPGGAVGNTIYF.

This clone was recorded a few times. This chain connects TRBV14 to TRBJ1-1, with D possibly matching TRBD1 (5 bases). V was pared by 2 bases and J by 2 bases, with 9 bases between. CDR1 is SGHDN and CDR2 is FVKESK in the germline V gene. The CDR3 has 14 amino acids. The CDR3 sequence: CASSQLRVNTEAFF. For the CDR3, the DNA is TGTGCCAGCAGCCAACTCAGGGTAAACACTGAAGCTTTCTTT.

V and J are TRBV7-2 and TRBJ2-3, with TRBD2 identical over 7 bases. The CDR3 extends over 15 amino acids. With V trimmed by 1 base and J by 3 bases, 4 bases remained unmatched. CDR1 is SGHTA, CDR2 FQGNSA, per germline. CDR3 bases: TGTGCCAGCAGCTTAGGTCTTAGCGGGACAGATACGCAGTATTTT. Encoded protein: CASSLGLSGTDTQYF. The whole variable domain, remainder taken from reference TRBV7-2 and TRBJ2-3, is GAGVSQSPSNKVTEKGKDVELRCDPISGHTALYWYRQSLGQGLEFLIYFQGNSAPDKSGLPSDRFSAERTGGSVSTLTIQRTQQEDSAVYLCASSLGLSGTDTQYFGPGTRLTVL.

The chain employs TRBV9 and TRBJ2-3; 10 bases align to TRBD2. Germline trimming cut 0 bases from V and 8 bases from J; bases unmatched to any gene: 9. In germline, CDR1 is SGDLS, CDR2 YYNGEE. The CDR3 runs to 16 residues. CDR3 amino acids: CASSVEGSGRAGTQYF. CDR3 sequence (DNA): TGTGCCAGCAGCGTAGAGGGGAGCGGGAGGGCCGGTACGCAGTATTTT.

This clone was seen a few times. The chain carries TRBV19 and TRBJ1-1; D might be TRBD1 (6 bases). CDR1 and CDR2 (germline): LNHDA, SQIVND (reference sequence). There are 16 residues in the CDR3. Trimming removed 6 bases at V and 0 bases at J, with 17 bases between. The CDR3 DNA is TGTGCCAGTAGGGAGAGGGGGACAACCTTGAACACTGAAGCTTTCTTT. Translating it yields CASRERGTTLNTEAFF.

With respect to this clone: The sample contains more than one DNA sequence encoding this CDR3. The CDR3 reads CASSSRDRVYEQYF. In DNA, the CDR3 is TGCGCCAGCAGCAGCCGGGACAGGGTCTACGAGCAGTACTTC. The rearrangement links TRBV5-1 to TRBJ2-7; TRBD1 matches at 9 bases. Trimming cost V 4 bases and J 3 bases; bases outside gene matches: 5. The germline V gene encodes CDR1 SGHRS and CDR2 YFSETQ. The CDR3 has 14 amino acids.

The CDR3 reads CASSLGLAGGSNTGELFF. In nucleotides, the CDR3 is TGTGCCAGCAGCTTGGGACTAGCGGGGGGATCGAACACCGGGGAGCTGTTTTTT. This chain links TRBV7-8 with TRBJ2-2; 15 bases match TRBD2. V lost 3 bases, J lost 0 bases, and 2 bases stayed unmatched. CDR1 is SGHVS and CDR2 is FQNEAQ in the germline V gene. The CDR3 has 18 amino acids.

Concerning this clone: Distinct nucleotide sequences in the sample also encode this CDR3. J is TRBJ1-3 and V is TRBV14; D call uncertain. V dropped 0 bases and J dropped 2 bases, with 5 bases sitting between them. The germline gives CDR1 SGHDN, CDR2 FVKESK. There are 14 residues in the CDR3. The DNA of the CDR3 is TGTGCCAGCAGCCAAGATAGAGCTGGAAACACCATATATTTT. Translated, it gives CASSQDRAGNTIYF. The full variable domain, its missing parts supplied by reference TRBV14 and TRBJ1-3, is EAGVTQFPSHSVIEKGQTVTLRCDPISGHDNLYWYRRVMGKEIKFLLHFVKESKQDESGMPNNRFLAERTGGTYSTLKVQPAELEDSGVYFCASSQDRAGNTIYFGEGSWLTVV.

The V gene is TRBV7-9, the J gene TRBJ1-2; D ambiguous. This CDR3 is 12 amino acids long. V dropped 6 bases and J dropped 5 bases, with 10 bases sitting between them. The germline gives CDR1 SEHNR, CDR2 FQNEAQ (reference sequence). CDR3 residues: CASRKQDYGYTF. The CDR3 region has the DNA TGTGCCAGCAGAAAGCAGGATTATGGCTACACCTTC.

A note on this clone: At one of its ends the junction is not consistent with the germline gene, which may arise from a read error. The chain uses TRBV7-7 and TRBJ1-2; D gene uncertain. The germline V gene encodes CDR1 SSHAT and CDR2 FNYEAQ (reference sequence). The CDR3 sequence is 17 residues long. CDR3 amino acids: CASSSTLQDPWLSGYTF. CDR3 in DNA: TGTGCTAGCAGCTCGACCCTGCAGGATCCTTGGTTGTCCGGCTACACCTTC.

The sample holds one count of this clone. The chain links TRBV7-9 to TRBJ1-6, with a weak D call TRBD1 (6 bases). This CDR3 spans 14 amino acids. From germline, CDR1 is SEHNR and CDR2 FQNEAQ (reference sequence). The V end lost 1 base, the J end lost 9 bases, and 10 bases lay between the germline ends. The CDR3 spells CASSLDTGSSPLHF. CDR3 in DNA: TGTGCCAGCAGCTTAGATACAGGGTCTTCACCCCTCCACTTT.

CDR3 nucleotide sequence: TGTGCCATCAGTGAGTCGATCGTCGGGGTGAGTGAGCAGTTCTTC. Encoded protein: CAISESIVGVSEQFF. This chain joins TRBV10-3 and TRBJ2-1; the D gene is possibly TRBD2 (5 bases). Looked up from germline, CDR1 is ENHRY and CDR2 is SYGVKD. V was shortened by 0 bases and J by 9 bases, with 15 bases between the two germline ends. There are 15 residues in the CDR3.

The J gene is TRBJ1-6, the V gene TRBV28; 10 bases line up with TRBD1. Germline V gene sequence: CDR1 MDHEN, CDR2 SYDVKM. The CDR3 extends over 18 amino acids. Trimming cost V 5 bases and J 10 bases; bases outside gene matches: 17. CDR3 DNA: TGTGCCAGCAGTCCTCCTCTGGGACAGGGGAAGTGGGAATCACCCCTCCACTTT. Amino acid sequence: CASSPPLGQGKWESPLHF.

As concerns this clone: Relative to the germline gene, one junction end is altered; a read error may explain this. This sequence joins TRBV7-3 and TRBJ1-1, with TRBD1 as a possible D gene (6 bases). This CDR3 is 14 amino acids long. Germline loops: CDR1 SGHTA, CDR2 FQGTGA. The CDR3 DNA follows: TGTGCCAGCAGCCTAACAGGGAGGAGAACTGAAGCTTTCTTT. Translated, it gives CASSLTGRRTEAFF. Based on the CDR3 plus reference TRBV7-3 and TRBJ1-1, the full variable domain is GAGVSQTPSNKVTEKGKYVELRCDPISGHTALYWYRQSLGQGPEFLIYFQGTGAADDSGLPNDRFFAVRPEGSVSTLKIQRTERGDSAVYLCASSLTGRRTEAFFGQGTRLTVV.

DNA for the CDR3: TGTGCCAGCAGTTATTCACAGGTGAACACTGAAGCTTTCTTT. Protein sequence: CASSYSQVNTEAFF. The gene calls are TRBV25-1 and TRBJ1-1, with D perhaps TRBD1 (5 bases). The CDR3 contains 14 residues. Trimming pared 5 bases from V and 0 bases from J, leaving 10 bases between. Germline loops: CDR1 MGHDK, CDR2 SYGVNS.